This entry lists 5 T cell receptor beta chains sequenced from one sample in a study of blood T cell repertoires in COVID-19. Only in-frame clones appear in the TCRdb table, and some are missing; sequencing was by immunoSEQ multiplex PCR. The profile shows about 190,000 clones, 90% of them singletons. Sequenced sample: peripheral blood. All receptors derive from a man between 45 and 60 years old with acute or convalescent COVID-19.

The CDR3 is CASSDERENTGELFF. CDR3 nucleotides: TGTGCCAGCAGTGATGAGCGGGAGAACACCGGGGAGCTGTTTTTT. The chain carries TRBV2 and TRBJ2-2; 7 bases match TRBD2. This CDR3 is built from 15 residues. V trimming: 3 bases; J trimming: 1 base; junction bases outside the gene matches: 2. Germline assignment: CDR1 SNHLY and CDR2 FYNNEI. The full variable domain, in which reference TRBV2 and TRBJ2-2 provide the parts outside the CDR3, is EPEVTQTPSHQVTQMGQEVILRCVPISNHLYFYWYRQILGQKVEFLVSFYNNEISEKSEIFDDQFSVERPDGSNFTLKIRSTKLEDSAMYFCASSDERENTGELFFGEGSRLTVL.

The chain joins TRBV12-1 to TRBJ2-1; the table gives TRBD2 as D, unverified against the DNA. TRBV12-1 is a known pseudogene. There are 17 residues in the CDR3. The CDR3 coding sequence is TGTGCCAGCAGCTTTCTGACTAGCGGGGGGGCGGTCGGTGAGCAGTTCTTC. This codes for CASSFLTSGGAVGEQFF.

This clone has just a few counts. The chain couples TRBV10-1 to TRBJ2-1; D perhaps matches TRBD2 (5 bases). The V end lost 8 bases, the J end lost 9 bases, and 14 bases lay between the germline ends. Germline V gene data show CDR1 as WNHNN and CDR2 as SYGVQD (reference sequence). This CDR3 has 12 amino acids. This CDR3 reads CASGLLAGEQFF. In DNA form, the CDR3 reads TGCGCCAGCGGATTATTGGCGGGTGAGCAGTTCTTC.

V is TRBV7-9 and J is TRBJ1-2, with D unresolved. The length of the CDR3 is 12 residues. V lost 2 bases and J lost 4, with 5 bases in between. Germline V gene lookup returns CDR1 SEHNR and CDR2 FQNEAQ (reference sequence). The CDR3 here is CASSLSVYGYTF. The CDR3 region has the DNA TGTGCCAGCAGCTTATCGGTCTATGGCTACACCTTC.

This clone was counted between two and nine times. This sequence joins TRBV15 and TRBJ1-1; TRBD1 might be the D (6 bases). Trimming left V 1 base short and J 5 bases short, with 11 bases between. Germline CDR1 is LNHNV and CDR2 is YYDKDF (reference sequence). CDR3 size: 14 residues. In DNA form, the CDR3 reads TGTGCCACCAGCAGAGCGAGGGGGATTACTGAAGCTTTCTTT. Its protein is CATSRARGITEAFF.